Here is one T cell receptor beta chain with its context. The sample belongs to a study of blood T cell repertoires in COVID-19. As for the study in general: Samples of COVID-19 (acute and convalescent) were obtained from the United States, Italy and Spain. Nucleic acid was either cDNA or gDNA, and it came from T cells, B-cell-depleted T cells, or PBMCs.

Original methodology: Researchers report that nucleated cell counts were estimated from reference gene primer amplification. Sequenced by immunoSEQ multiplex PCR; TCRdb stores in-frame clones only, minus some. D and trimming were read from the DNA, whereas the V and J calls and clone size are those reported in that table. In the table there are 100,000 to 120,000 clones, roughly 85% of which are singletons. In germline, CDR1 is SGDLS, CDR2 YYNGEE. J lost 8 bases, V lost 3 bases, and 12 bases had no gene match. The CDR3 runs to 15 residues. This TCR derives from a human donor in a cohort sampled during active COVID-19. The sample taken for sequencing was peripheral blood. The chain employs TRBV9 and TRBJ1-2; 8 bases align to TRBD1. The CDR3 nucleotides are TGTGCCAGCAGCGCCGCTCCGACAGGGGCCAGCGGCTACACCTTC. It encodes CASSAAPTGASGYTF.